The rows below give T cell receptor beta chains drawn from one sample of a study of blood T cell repertoires in COVID-19. The method was immunoSEQ multiplex PCR; TCRdb's version includes in-frame clones alone and lacks a portion of them. The sample comprises about 170,000 clones, less than 90% of which are singletons, and 10% to 11% rests with the top ten. The sequenced material came from peripheral blood. These TCRs come from a woman in her fifties or sixties with COVID-19, enrolled during active disease. Each CDR3 is given with its conserved first and last residue.

j_call v_call cdr3_aa
TRBJ2-7 TRBV12-2 CASRLVPSPRQGPSYEQYF
TRBJ1-4 TRBV24-1 CATSEGIGRDTEKLFF
TRBJ2-1 TRBV7-7 CASSLGGASYNEQFF
TRBJ2-1 TRBV5-1 CASSSRTGNNEQFF
TRBJ2-7 TRBV19 CASSIVAGGPSYEQYF
TRBJ2-1 TRBV20-1 CSARSGGQFF
TRBJ1-5 TRBV18 CASSLRAQGVDSNQPQHF
TRBJ2-4 TRBV7-9 CAFDREAKNIQYF
TRBJ1-1 TRBV28 CASSSRGGPSTEAFF
TRBJ2-1 TRBV6-5 CASTVSRYPYNEQFF
TRBJ1-5 TRBV12-5 CASDGGSNQPQHF
TRBJ1-1 TRBV28 CASSLPGQGTEAFF
TRBJ1-3 TRBV6-1 CASSEEVAGQGSGNTIYF
TRBJ2-7 TRBV28 CASRPGLAGFGEQYF
TRBJ1-5 TRBV10-3 CAISEARAGNQPQHF
TRBJ2-7 TRBV4-3 CASSQDRPGLVSYEQYF
TRBJ2-7 TRBV6-1 CASSEAGGYYSYEQYF
TRBJ1-1 TRBV9 CASSVETERTEAFF
TRBJ2-3 TRBV7-6 CASSLVPSGSTDTQYF
TRBJ2-5 TRBV19 CASSEYRDRNLRTQYF
TRBJ2-1 TRBV7-8 CASSLVDSSYNEQFF
TRBJ1-5 TRBV6-5 CASVGGPSQPQHF
TRBJ2-5 TRBV7-2 CASSLGGTVKETQYF
TRBJ2-7 TRBV7-9 CASSLYEITYEQYF
TRBJ1-5 TRBV6-2/TRBV6-3 CASSRGGPQPQHF
TRBJ2-7 TRBV6-6 CASSPIAGTGSYEQYF
TRBJ2-1 TRBV5-1 CASSLRRQLYNEQFF
TRBJ1-1 TRBV30 CARSFSRSAEAFF
TRBJ2-7 TRBV27 CASSLEPGTGYNEQYF
TRBJ2-5 TRBV6-5 CATFYRVVETQYF
TRBJ2-1 TRBV11-2 CASSFLLLAGRSNEQFF
TRBJ1-2 TRBV5-1 CASSLAGRQEQGYTF
TRBJ2-2 TRBV19 CASNPQGSTGELFF
TRBJ2-7 TRBV19 CASSIRTAVYEQYF
TRBJ2-5 TRBV9 CASSRQDRGQETQYF